A selection of T cell receptor beta chains follows, all from one sample in a study of T cell repertoires in cytomegalovirus infection. TCRdb reprocessed the reads via MiXCR and lists one record per CDR3 protein. The sample has about 490,000 distinct CDR3 sequences; approximately 15% are singletons. Sequenced input: CD8+ T cells from PBMCs. The receptors derive from a human donor in good health (CMV status not recorded). Some clones in this sample may be carry-over from other donors' samples. Each CDR3 is given with its conserved first and last residue. Fields, in order: clone size, V gene, D gene, J gene, CDR3 protein, CDR3 DNA. The D gene is left open where the match is weak. Rows give clone size only sometimes, using once, few, many, or a class for an expanded clone.

few	TRBV11-2	-	TRBJ1-2	CASSLDRPDGYTF	TGTGCCAGCAGCTTAGACAGGCCGGATGGCTACACCTTC
many	TRBV6-5	TRBD1	TRBJ2-7	CASSYPGQGSYEQYF	TGTGCCAGCAGTTACCCCGGACAGGGATCCTACGAGCAGTACTTC
-	TRBV29-1	-	TRBJ1-1	CSGKDGTEAFF	TGCAGCGGGAAGGACGGCACTGAAGCTTTCTTT
once	TRBV27	TRBD2	TRBJ2-1	CASSLSAGTSGRIGGFF	TGTGCCAGCAGTTTATCCGCCGGGACTAGCGGGAGAATAGGTGGGTTCTTC
-	TRBV6-1	-	TRBJ2-1	CASTFVRGGPNEQFF	TGTGCCAGCACCTTCGTCCGAGGGGGGCCCAATGAGCAGTTCTTC
few	TRBV20-1	TRBD2	TRBJ2-2	CSARDPATSGENTGELFF	TGCAGTGCTAGAGATCCCGCGACTAGCGGAGAGAACACCGGGGAGCTGTTTTTT
few	TRBV11-2	-	TRBJ2-1	CASRVWRHNEQFF	TGTGCCAGCAGGGTCTGGCGGCACAATGAGCAGTTCTTC
few	TRBV5-5	-	TRBJ2-1	CASNKDGGLFF	TGTGCCAGCAACAAGGACGGGGGGCTTTTCTTC
many	TRBV7-9	TRBD1	TRBJ2-3	CASSLPGQAADTQYF	TGTGCCAGCAGCCTCCCAGGACAGGCGGCAGATACGCAGTATTTT
many	TRBV27	-	TRBJ2-5	CASSLAGRETQYF	TGTGCCAGCAGTTTGGCAGGGCGAGAGACCCAGTACTTC
few	TRBV7-3	-	TRBJ2-3	CASSSEISGDTQYF	TGTGCCAGCAGCTCAGAAATATCCGGAGATACGCAGTATTTT
few	TRBV6-1	-	TRBJ2-1	CASSPPPGTYNEQFF	TGTGCCAGCAGTCCCCCCCCGGGAACCTACAATGAGCAGTTCTTC
-	TRBV5-6	-	TRBJ1-1	CASSLDLYTEAFF	TGTGCCAGCAGCTTGGACCTGTACACTGAAGCTTTCTTT
many	TRBV4-1	-	TRBJ1-3	CASSQTSGNTIYF	TGCGCCAGCAGCCAGACCTCTGGAAACACCATATATTTT
-	TRBV10-3	TRBD2	TRBJ2-1	CAISGGDPAYNEQFF	TGTGCCATCAGCGGGGGGGATCCAGCCTACAATGAGCAGTTCTTC
-	TRBV7-9	-	TRBJ1-1	CASSFEGGTEAFF	TGTGCCAGCAGCTTCGAGGGAGGAACTGAAGCTTTCTTT
many	TRBV7-9	-	TRBJ2-1	CASSLEGLAKEQFF	TGTGCCAGCAGCTTAGAGGGCCTCGCCAAGGAGCAGTTCTTC
-	TRBV5-4	-	TRBJ1-6	CASSSDRGGSPLHF	TGTGCCAGCAGCTCGGACAGAGGGGGTTCACCCCTCCACTTT
many	TRBV7-6	-	TRBJ1-4	CASSLMRRNPNEKLFF	TGTGCCAGCAGCTTAATGAGGAGGAACCCTAATGAAAAACTGTTTTTT